These T cell receptor beta chains were read from a single sample in a study of blood T cell repertoires in COVID-19. The data were produced by immunoSEQ multiplex PCR, yet TCRdb's version contains in-frame clones alone and is incomplete. This sample has 200,000 to 250,000 clones, with 85% to 90% found just once. The material sequenced was PBMCs or T cells enriched from blood (not recorded which). These receptors all stem from a man aged 40-49 years who had recovered from COVID-19. CDR3s include the opening cysteine and the closing phenylalanine or tryptophan. Each record gives: V gene, clone size, J gene, D gene, CDR3 DNA, CDR3 protein. D genes are given only for firm matches. Rows give clone size only sometimes, using once, few, many, or a class for an expanded clone.

TRBV10-3	NA	TRBJ1-2	NA	TGTGCCATCACTAAAGGAGAAGGAGATCTTAATGGCTACACCTTC	CAITKGEGDLNGYTF
TRBV4-1	NA	TRBJ2-7	NA	TGCGCCAGCAGCCAACTGGGACAATGGACCACCGAGCAGTACTTC	CASSQLGQWTTEQYF
TRBV30	few	TRBJ1-5	NA	TGTGCCTGGGGCACAGGCGGCAATCAGCCCCAGCATTTT	CAWGTGGNQPQHF
TRBV27	NA	TRBJ1-4	NA	TGTGCCAGCAGTTTCGCCCCAGGTGGTGAAAAACTGTTTTTT	CASSFAPGGEKLFF
TRBV7-2	NA	TRBJ2-7	TRBD2	TGTGCCAGCAGCTTAGCCGCGGGGGGAGTCGAGCAGTACTTC	CASSLAAGGVEQYF
TRBV4-2	NA	TRBJ2-3	TRBD2	TGTGCCAGCAGCTCACAGCGGGGGGGCACAGATACGCAGTATTTT	CASSSQRGGTDTQYF
TRBV6-5	NA	TRBJ1-5	NA	TGTGCCAGCTTGGAGGGCCGGCTTGAGCATTTT	CASLEGRLEHF
TRBV15	NA	TRBJ2-3	NA	TGTGCCACCAGCACGGTGTTTCGCACAGATACGCAGTATTTT	CATSTVFRTDTQYF
TRBV10-1	NA	TRBJ1-2	NA	TGCGCCAGCAGGGGCAGAGATGGCTACACCTTC	CASRGRDGYTF
TRBV27	NA	TRBJ1-1	NA	TGTGCCAGCAGTCCGCGGGCGGCGAACACTGAAGCTTTCTTT	CASSPRAANTEAFF
TRBV4-2	NA	TRBJ1-1	TRBD1	TGTGCCAGCAGTCAGAGTGGGACAGCGAACACTGAAGCTTTCTTT	CASSQSGTANTEAFF